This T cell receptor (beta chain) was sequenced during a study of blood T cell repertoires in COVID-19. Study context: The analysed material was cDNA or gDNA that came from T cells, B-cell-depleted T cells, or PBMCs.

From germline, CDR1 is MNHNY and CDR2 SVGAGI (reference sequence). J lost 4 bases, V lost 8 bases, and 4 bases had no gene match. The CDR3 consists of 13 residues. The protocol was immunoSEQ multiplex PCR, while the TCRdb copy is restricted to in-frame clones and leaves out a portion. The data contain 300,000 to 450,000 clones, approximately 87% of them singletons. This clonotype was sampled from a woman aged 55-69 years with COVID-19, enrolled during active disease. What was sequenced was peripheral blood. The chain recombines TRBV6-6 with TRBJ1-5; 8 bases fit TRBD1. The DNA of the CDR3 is TGTGCCAGCCTGGACAGGGTGAATCAGCCCCAGCATTTT. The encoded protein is CASLDRVNQPQHF.